The clone carrying this T cell receptor beta chain was observed a handful of times. Its antigen is currently unknown. Amplification used 60 Vbeta primers and 13 Jbeta primers. This table comes from immunoSEQ multiplex PCR, and its TCRdb copy is limited to in-frame clones, with some not included. The sample gives about 140,000 clones, roughly 62% of which show up once; less than 2% is in the top ten. The data were taken from a study of cytomegalovirus exposure and HLA in healthy donors. Overall study results and limits: Segments of the TCR beta V type were, in most cases, productive about 90% or about 30% of the time in an earlier analysis. Donors were assumed by presence/absence analyses to have roughly uniform sequencing depth.

The length of the CDR3 is 15 residues. V was trimmed by 4 bases and J by 3 bases, leaving 16 bases between them. CDR1 SNHLY and CDR2 FYNNEI come from the germline V gene. The genes are TRBV2 and TRBJ2-7, with D maybe TRBD1 (6 bases). The clonotype originates from a male donor in good health and CMV-seronegative. Specimen: PBMCs. Here the CDR3 DNA reads TGTGCCAGCAGTGCTTGGGTAGGGGGTCTCTACGAGCAGTACTTC. It specifies CASSAWVGGLYEQYF.